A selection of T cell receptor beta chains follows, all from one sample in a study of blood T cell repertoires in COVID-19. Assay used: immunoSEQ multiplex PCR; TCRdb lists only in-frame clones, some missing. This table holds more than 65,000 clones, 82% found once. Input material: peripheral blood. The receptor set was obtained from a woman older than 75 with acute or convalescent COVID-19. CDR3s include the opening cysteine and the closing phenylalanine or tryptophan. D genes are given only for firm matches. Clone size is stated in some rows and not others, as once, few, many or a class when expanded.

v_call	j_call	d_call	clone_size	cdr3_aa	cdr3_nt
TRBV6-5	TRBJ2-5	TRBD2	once	CASSYSEAGFETQYF	TGTGCCAGCAGTTATTCGGAAGCGGGGTTTGAGACCCAGTACTTC
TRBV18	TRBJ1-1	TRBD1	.	CASSPERGRLVNNTEAFF	TGTGCCAGCTCACCCGAGAGGGGGCGCTTAGTTAACAACACTGAAGCTTTCTTT
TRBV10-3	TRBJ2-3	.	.	CATRTSEGTDTQYF	TGTGCCACCCGGACTTCGGAGGGCACAGATACGCAGTATTTT
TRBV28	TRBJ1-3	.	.	CASSFLSMRLSGNTIYF	TGTGCCAGCAGTTTTTTAAGTATGAGACTATCTGGAAACACCATATATTTT
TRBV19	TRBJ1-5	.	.	CALPHSLYQPQHF	TGTGCCCTCCCCCACTCCCTTTATCAGCCCCAGCATTTT
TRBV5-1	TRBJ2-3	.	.	CASSFSDADTQYF	TGCGCCAGCAGCTTTAGCGACGCAGATACGCAGTATTTT
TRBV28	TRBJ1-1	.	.	CASTEGEAHTEAFF	TGTGCCAGCACGGAAGGGGAGGCGCACACTGAAGCTTTCTTT
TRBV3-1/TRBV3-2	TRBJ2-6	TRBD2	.	CASSQSPGTSGVLLTF	TGTGCCAGCAGCCAATCCCCCGGGACTAGCGGGGTTCTCCTGACTTTC
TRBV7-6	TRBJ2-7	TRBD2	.	CASSQFVLAELYEQYF	TGTGCCAGCAGTCAGTTCGTCCTAGCGGAGCTTTACGAGCAGTACTTC
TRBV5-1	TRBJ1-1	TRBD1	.	CASSGTGVLAEAFF	TGCGCCAGCAGCGGTACAGGGGTCCTCGCTGAAGCTTTCTTT
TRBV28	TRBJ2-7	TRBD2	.	CASSLGSSGSEQYF	TGTGCCAGCAGTCTAGGGTCTAGCGGGAGCGAGCAGTACTTC